This T cell receptor (beta chain) comes out of a study of technical replicates of blood from a handful of donors. Generated by immunoSEQ multiplex PCR, the TCRdb table keeps only in-frame clones and is missing some. The sample holds about 98,000 clones, 90% to 96% seen once. CDR1 SGDLS and CDR2 YYNGEE come from the germline V gene. The CDR3 consists of 14 residues. The J segment lost 4 bases and the V segment lost 6 bases, leaving 5 bases of the junction unmatched. The chain combines TRBV9 with TRBJ2-7; 12 bases match TRBD2. The receptor's source is a human donor in good health. The specimen sequenced was T cells isolated from PBMCs. This CDR3 reads CASTSTSGSYEQYF. CDR3 nucleotide sequence: TGTGCCAGCACCTCGACTAGCGGGAGTTACGAGCAGTACTTC.